Many counts were recorded for the clone carrying this TCR beta chain. Its antigen is unidentified. CDR3 size: 12 residues. V lost 2 bases to trimming and J lost 6 bases, with 8 bases between them. Germline CDR1 MNHEY, CDR2 SVGAGI. This record belongs to a study of T-cell reconstitution after alpha-beta-depleted transplantation in children. Unique molecular identifiers were used to barcode this TCRbeta library. Using its own MiXCR run on the PCR reads, TCRdb lists one record per CDR3 protein. Of around 180,000 distinct CDR3 sequences in the sample, around 10% were seen once. Study outcomes and limitations: Among T cells one year after transplant, newly produced cells accounted for most counts and diversity.

This sample comprised PBMCs, obtained before TCRalphabeta/CD19-depleted stem cell transplant. This rearrangement joins TRBV6-5 to TRBJ2-7, with D maybe TRBD2 (6 bases). The receptor comes from a boy between 2 and 10 years old with acute myeloid leukemia, due to receive a stem cell transplant. CDR3 sequence reads: CASSYPRGEQYF. The CDR3 nucleotides read TGTGCCAGCAGTTACCCGCGGGGCGAGCAGTACTTC.